This is a list of T cell receptor beta chains from one sample in a study of T cells in Graves' hyperthyroidism and ophthalmopathy. TCRdb re-derived calls from the multiplex PCR reads in MiXCR, one entry per CDR3 protein. The sample yields hundreds of thousands of distinct CDR3 sequences, approximately 15% seen once. The sample comprised blood. The receptor set was obtained from a woman aged 18-29 years with Graves' hyperthyroidism. CDR3s include the opening cysteine and the closing phenylalanine or tryptophan. Fields, in order: V gene, clone size, J gene, D gene, CDR3 DNA, CDR3 protein. D genes are given only for firm matches. Clone size, where shown, is once, few, many, or a class for clones that have expanded.

TRBV4-1	many	TRBJ1-1	-	TGCGCCAGCAGCCAAGACCGGACACGGAGGACGGGAGAGGATACTGAAGCTTTCTTT	CASSQDRTRRTGEDTEAFF
TRBV6-1	many	TRBJ2-5	-	TGTGCCAGCAGTGACCCAGTTCGGGAGACCCAGTACTTC	CASSDPVRETQYF
TRBV12-3/TRBV12-4	many	TRBJ2-4	-	TGTGCCAGCAGCCTACTCGAACTAGCCAAAAACATTCAGTACTTC	CASSLLELAKNIQYF
TRBV9	few	TRBJ2-3	-	TGTGCCAGCAGCGTTGCCAGTTTGAGCACAGATACGCAGTATTTT	CASSVASLSTDTQYF
TRBV30	many	TRBJ2-1	TRBD2	TGTGCCTGGAGTGTCGGGCTAGCGGGAGGAAATGAGCAGTTCTTC	CAWSVGLAGGNEQFF
TRBV5-1	-	TRBJ1-4	-	TGCGCCAGCAGCCTGCGGGCGGGGGGGCTCCTTAATGAAAAACTGTTTTTT	CASSLRAGGLLNEKLFF
TRBV20-1	many	TRBJ1-5	-	TGCAGTGCTAGTTTCCGGGACCCAGCGAAGCCCCAGCATTTT	CSASFRDPAKPQHF
TRBV20-1	many	TRBJ2-3	TRBD2	TGCAGTGCCAACGCAGCTAGCGGGTTTAGTGATACGCAGTATTTT	CSANAASGFSDTQYF
TRBV20-1	many	TRBJ1-6	-	TGCAGTGCTAGAGACAGGGCAGTAGAGTCACCCCTCCACTTT	CSARDRAVESPLHF
TRBV11-3	many	TRBJ1-2	-	TGTGCCAGCAGCTTAGACTCCGGGACCTATGGCTACACCTTC	CASSLDSGTYGYTF
TRBV24-1	-	TRBJ2-7	-	TGTGCCACCAGTCTGAGGGGTTCCTACGAGCAGTACTTC	CATSLRGSYEQYF
TRBV6-1	-	TRBJ2-7	TRBD1	TGTGCCACCGAAACAGGGGCTCCCTACGAGCAGTACTTC	CATETGAPYEQYF
TRBV27	-	TRBJ2-5	-	TGTGCCAGCAGTTTATTATTCGGCCCGGGAGAGACCCAGTACTTC	CASSLLFGPGETQYF
TRBV13	many	TRBJ2-5	TRBD2	TGTGCCAGCAGCTCTAGCGGGAGGGCCCCTCAAGAGACCCAGTACTTC	CASSSSGRAPQETQYF
TRBV7-3	many	TRBJ2-7	-	TGTGCCAGCAGCTTAATGAGTAGACAGCCAACACAGCAGTACTTC	CASSLMSRQPTQQYF
TRBV20-1	many	TRBJ2-2	-	TGCAGTGCTCCCCCTAGGGATACCGGGGAGCTGTTTTTT	CSAPPRDTGELFF
TRBV7-3	many	TRBJ1-4	-	TGTGCCAGCACCCGAGATAGTGGAGGGAGTCATGAAAAACTGTTTTTT	CASTRDSGGSHEKLFF
TRBV6-1	many	TRBJ2-7	-	TGTGCCCTCCACGGGGATGCCGGTTACGAGCAGTACTTC	CALHGDAGYEQYF
TRBV29-1	-	TRBJ2-5	-	TGCAGCGTCTTATCACCTAGGGGGGCTGGGACCCAGTACTTC	CSVLSPRGAGTQYF
TRBV12-3/TRBV12-4	many	TRBJ1-1	TRBD1	TGTGCCAGCAGTTCGACAGGGTTTAGCCTCTACACTGAAGCTTTCTTT	CASSSTGFSLYTEAFF
TRBV7-9	many	TRBJ2-1	TRBD2	TGTGCCAGCAGCCTACCAGGGGCGGGAGGGGCCTACAATGAGCAGTTCTTC	CASSLPGAGGAYNEQFF
TRBV3-1	-	TRBJ2-5	-	TGTGCCAGCAGCCACAGCCTAGGACCAGAGACCCAGTACTTC	CASSHSLGPETQYF
TRBV6-1	many	TRBJ2-2	-	TGTGCCAGCAGTGGACGACTGGAAGGGGAGCTGTTTTTT	CASSGRLEGELFF
TRBV4-3	-	TRBJ2-3	TRBD2	TGCGCCAGCAGCCAAGAATCTAGCGGGGGCACAGATACGCAGTATTTT	CASSQESSGGTDTQYF
TRBV6-1	-	TRBJ2-1	TRBD1	TGTGCCAGCAGCACTACCCGGGACAGCTACAATGAGCAGTTCTTC	CASSTTRDSYNEQFF
TRBV30	many	TRBJ2-1	TRBD2	TGTGCCTGGAGTATAGCGGGAGGGCCAGGCTCCTACAATGAGCAGTTCTTC	CAWSIAGGPGSYNEQFF
TRBV6-2/TRBV6-3	-	TRBJ2-6	-	TGTGCCAGCGCGACCCAGGAGGTGTCTGGGGCCAACGTCCTGACTTTC	CASATQEVSGANVLTF
TRBV6-5	-	TRBJ2-1	TRBD1	TGTGCCAGCAGTCCCCACGAGACAGGGGGACGGAATGAGCAGTTCTTC	CASSPHETGGRNEQFF
TRBV20-1	few	TRBJ1-6	-	TGCAGTGCCCGCGGGACACCTACTAATAATTCACCCCTCCACTTT	CSARGTPTNNSPLHF
TRBV20-1	once	TRBJ2-1	TRBD2	TGCAGTGCTAAACTTCTAGCGGGAGTTAGTGAGCAGTTCTTC	CSAKLLAGVSEQFF
TRBV6-1	few	TRBJ2-2	-	TGTGCCAGCAGTGGGACAGAAAAGGCCGGGGAGCTGTTTTTT	CASSGTEKAGELFF
TRBV28	many	TRBJ1-1	TRBD1	TGTGCCAGCAGTGCCTTTAGGGACAGTGCCACTGAAGCTTTCTTT	CASSAFRDSATEAFF
TRBV27	-	TRBJ2-7	TRBD2	TGTGCCAGCAGACACGGGACTAGCGGGAGTATCAGCGAGCAGTACTTC	CASRHGTSGSISEQYF
TRBV3-1	many	TRBJ2-1	-	TGTGCCAGCAGCCAGACGGGGGCTTACAATGAGCAGTTCTTC	CASSQTGAYNEQFF
TRBV7-9	few	TRBJ2-3	-	TGTGCCAGCAGCTTGGACGGACTCTCGACGCAGTATTTT	CASSLDGLSTQYF
TRBV20-1	many	TRBJ2-7	-	TGCAGTGCATGGACCTCTTGGGAGCAGTACTTC	CSAWTSWEQYF
TRBV10-3	-	TRBJ2-7	-	TGTGCCACCCAGGGGTCGGCCTACGAGCAGTACTTC	CATQGSAYEQYF
TRBV24-1	few	TRBJ2-2	TRBD2	TGTGCCACCAGTGATGGCCCTAGCGGTTCGATTGGGGAGCTGTTTTTT	CATSDGPSGSIGELFF
TRBV5-1	many	TRBJ1-1	TRBD1	TGCGCCAGCATGTGGGGATTGCACAGGGGGCGCAGCACTGAAGCTTTCTTT	CASMWGLHRGRSTEAFF
TRBV6-9	-	TRBJ2-5	-	TGTGCCAGCAGTTACAAACAATCAGGGACCCAGTACTTC	CASSYKQSGTQYF
TRBV20-1	-	TRBJ1-2	-	TGCAGTGCTAGAGTCTTGGACCTCGACGGCTACACCTTC	CSARVLDLDGYTF
TRBV28	few	TRBJ2-7	TRBD2	TGTGCCAGCAGGGGGAGGGATTACGAGCAGTACTTC	CASRGRDYEQYF
TRBV15	-	TRBJ2-1	-	TGTGCCACCAGCAACGGCAGGATGTACGAGCAGTTCTTC	CATSNGRMYEQFF
TRBV29-1	many	TRBJ2-7	-	TGCAGCGTTGAGATCGGGACATACGAGCAGTACTTC	CSVEIGTYEQYF
TRBV7-8	few	TRBJ1-6	-	TGTGCCAGCAGCTCCCGAGTCTGGGATTCACCCCTCCACTTT	CASSSRVWDSPLHF
TRBV6-5	-	TRBJ1-2	-	TGTGCCAGCAGTTATCGGACGGGCTATGGCTACACCTTC	CASSYRTGYGYTF
TRBV15	many	TRBJ2-7	TRBD2	TGTGCCACCGGGCTTAGCGGGTACGAGCAGTACTTC	CATGLSGYEQYF
TRBV3-1	few	TRBJ2-5	TRBD1	TGTGCCAGCAGCCAAGGTCTCGGGACAGGGTTCCAAGAGACCCAGTACTTC	CASSQGLGTGFQETQYF
TRBV4-3	once	TRBJ2-7	TRBD1	TGCGCCAGCAGCCAAGTGGGGACAGGGTTGGCCGAGCAGTACTTC	CASSQVGTGLAEQYF
TRBV20-1	-	TRBJ2-1	-	TGCAGTGCTAGGAGTGGCAGCGGGAATGAGCAGTTCTTC	CSARSGSGNEQFF
TRBV6-1	many	TRBJ2-1	-	TGTGCCAGCAGTTATTCGTTCGTAGCGAGGTACAATGAGCAGTTCTTC	CASSYSFVARYNEQFF
TRBV28	many	TRBJ1-5	-	TGTGCCAGCCGCGAGCAGGTTAGCAATCAGCCCCAGCATTTT	CASREQVSNQPQHF
TRBV28	many	TRBJ2-7	TRBD1	TGTGCCAGCAGCCGTGGCAGGGGGTACGAGCAGTACTTC	CASSRGRGYEQYF
TRBV20-1	few	TRBJ1-5	-	TGCAGTGCAGTTGAACAGGGAAGTTTTCCGCCCCAGCATTTT	CSAVEQGSFPPQHF
TRBV6-2/TRBV6-3	few	TRBJ2-5	-	TGTGCCAGCAGACCCTCGACAGACGACGGGACCCAGTACTTC	CASRPSTDDGTQYF
TRBV18	many	TRBJ1-1	TRBD1	TGTGCCAGCTCGGCGACAGGGATGAACACTGAAGCTTTCTTT	CASSATGMNTEAFF
TRBV28	many	TRBJ1-1	-	TGTGCCAGCAGTTTTCAGGGCTGGCCTGCGGCTGAAGCTTTCTTT	CASSFQGWPAAEAFF